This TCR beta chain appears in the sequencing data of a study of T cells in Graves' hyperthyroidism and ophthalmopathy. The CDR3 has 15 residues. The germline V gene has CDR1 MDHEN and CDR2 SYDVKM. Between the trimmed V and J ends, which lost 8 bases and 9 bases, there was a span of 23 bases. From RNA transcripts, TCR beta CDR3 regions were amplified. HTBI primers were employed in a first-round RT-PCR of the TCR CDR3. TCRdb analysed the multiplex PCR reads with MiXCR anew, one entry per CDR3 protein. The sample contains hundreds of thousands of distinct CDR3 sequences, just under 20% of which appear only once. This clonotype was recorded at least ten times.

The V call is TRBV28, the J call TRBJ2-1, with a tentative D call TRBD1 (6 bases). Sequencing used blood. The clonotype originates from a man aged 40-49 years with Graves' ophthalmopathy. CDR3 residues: CASQTPGYRDAEQFF. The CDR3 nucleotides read TGTGCCAGCCAGACCCCCGGGTACAGGGATGCTGAGCAGTTCTTC.